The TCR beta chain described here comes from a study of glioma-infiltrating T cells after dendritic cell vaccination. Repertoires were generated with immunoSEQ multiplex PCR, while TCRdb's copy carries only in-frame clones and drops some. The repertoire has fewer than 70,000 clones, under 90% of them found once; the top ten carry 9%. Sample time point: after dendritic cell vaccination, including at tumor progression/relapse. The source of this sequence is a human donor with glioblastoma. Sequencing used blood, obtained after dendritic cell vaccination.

This CDR3 reads CASSPDGSGFYEQYF. The CDR3 region has the DNA TGCGCCAGCAGTCCCGACGGGAGTGGGTTCTACGAGCAGTACTTC. The gene calls are TRBV4-1 and TRBJ2-7, with D possibly being TRBD2 (6 bases). There are 15 residues in the CDR3. The germline CDR1 and CDR2 sequences are MGHRA and YSYEKL. The V gene lost 6 bases and the J gene lost 3 bases, with 18 bases spanning the gap.